This TCR beta chain was captured by sequencing in a study of blood T cell repertoires in COVID-19. For the study at large: Researchers got acute and convalescent COVID-19 samples from the United States, Italy and Spain. PBMCs, B-cell-depleted T cells, or T cells were the source of the cDNA or gDNA that made up the material.

Germline V gene sequence: CDR1 SEHNR, CDR2 FQNEAQ (reference sequence). CDR3 length: 16 amino acids. Trimming cost V 0 bases and J 1 base, with 10 bases left between them. Original processing notes: Estimation of nucleated cell counts was performed using reference gene primer amplification. Only in-frame clones appear in the TCRdb table, and some are missing; sequencing was by immunoSEQ multiplex PCR. V, J and clone size were drawn from that table, and D and trimming were deduced from the DNA. This table holds approximately 200,000 clones, about 86% found once. The receptor's source is a young woman with active or convalescent COVID-19. The chain has TRBV7-9 and TRBJ2-1; D uncertain. Sequenced sample: peripheral blood. The CDR3 nucleotides read TGTGCCAGCAGCTTAGCGAAAGACATTTCCTACAATGAGCAGTTCTTC. Amino acids: CASSLAKDISYNEQFF.